This T cell receptor beta chain was identified during a study of blood T cell repertoires in COVID-19. Study information: Donors in the United States, Italy and Spain gave samples during acute or convalescent COVID-19.

Per the authors' pipeline: The authors estimated nucleated cell counts from reference gene primer amplification. Sequencing used immunoSEQ multiplex PCR; TCRdb keeps in-frame clones, though not all of them. V, J and clone size were drawn from that table, and D and trimming were deduced from the DNA. The sample has 130,000 to 150,000 clones, around 87% seen once. The CDR3 is made up of 15 amino acids. Per germline, CDR1 KGHDR and CDR2 SFDVKD. Trimming stripped 9 bases from V and 2 bases from J, with 16 bases between. Across 20 to 25 US areas, participants ranged in age from about 18 to 90 years. The origin of this receptor is a woman aged 25 to 45 with acute COVID-19. The sequenced sample was PBMCs or T cells enriched from blood (not recorded which). The chain is built from TRBV24-1 and TRBJ2-1, with D maybe TRBD1 (6 bases). This chain's CDR3 is CATQKQGGPYNEQFF. In DNA form, the CDR3 reads TGTGCCACCCAAAAACAGGGCGGTCCCTACAATGAGCAGTTCTTC.